These 29 T cell receptor beta chains were sequenced from one sample in a study of blood T cells in healthy people across ages (dated by TCRdb to the mid-2010s). Libraries were built with 5' RACE. Data came from an Illumina HiSeq 2500. A second PCR of about 6 to 11 cycles was performed with a sample-barcoded 5' primer and a J-beta primer mix. Using fastp at Q25 and MiXCR, TCRdb reprocessed the public reads and kept productive beta chains. Rows matching on CDR3 protein sequence are summarized as one entry with the most common DNA and genes. The sample table lists hundreds of thousands of distinct CDR3 sequences, about 36% of them with a count of one. The ten largest clones capture 10% to 15% of the sample. The sequencing input was blood. All receptors derive from a man in his late teens or twenties in good health.

The chain recombines TRBV19 with TRBJ2-3, with TRBD2 as a possible D gene (7 bases). Trimming removed 5 bases from V and 0 bases from J, with 12 bases in between. Germline V gene sequence: CDR1 LNHDA, CDR2 SQIVND (reference sequence). The CDR3 contains 15 residues. The CDR3, as DNA: TGTGCCAGTAGTCAAGCGGGGACAAGCACAGATACGCAGTATTTT. Its translation is CASSQAGTSTDTQYF. Drawing the rest from reference TRBV19 and TRBJ2-3, the complete variable domain is DGGITQSPKYLFRKEGQNVTLSCEQNLNHDAMYWYRQDPGQGLRLIYYSQIVNDFQKGDIAEGYSVSREKKESFPLTVTSAQKNPTAFYLCASSQAGTSTDTQYFGPGTRLTVL.

As for this clonotype: This may be a read error, as it is one base from a much larger clone. The chain carries TRBV15 and TRBJ2-1; no clear D gene. The CDR3 runs 15 residues. Germline CDR1 reads LNHNV; CDR2 reads YYDKDF (reference sequence). V lost 0 bases and J lost 13, with 19 bases in between. The CDR3 loop reads CATSRDLGPEETQFF. The CDR3 coding sequence is TGTGCCACCAGCAGAGATTTAGGTCCGGAAGAGACCCAGTTCTTC.

The sample holds a few counts of this clonotype. The chain uses TRBV7-2 and TRBJ2-5; D possibly uses TRBD1 or TRBD2 (6 bases each). There are 13 residues in the CDR3. V shed 5 bases and J shed 12 bases, with 19 bases lying between them. Germline V CDR1 and CDR2: SGHTA, FQGNSA. This CDR3 is CASSRGGGPAEYF. The DNA for the CDR3 is TGTGCCAGCAGCCGTGGAGGGGGGCCTGCCGAGTACTTC.

V usage is TRBV6-5 and J usage is TRBJ1-1; D possibly corresponds to TRBD1 (5 bases). CDR3 size: 16 residues. From germline, CDR1 is MNHEY and CDR2 SVGAGI. The germline V and J ends were trimmed by 6 bases and 1 base, with 18 bases remaining between them. The CDR3: CASSRGGYSENTEAFF. CDR3 sequence (DNA): TGTGCCAGCAGCCGGGGGGGGTACTCCGAGAACACTGAAGCTTTCTTT.

This clonotype has ten or more counts. The chain employs TRBV12-3 or TRBV12-4 and TRBJ2-4; 10 bases map to TRBD1. The CDR3 has 14 residues. V shed 3 bases and J 6 bases; nucleotides not matched to a gene: 2. The chain's CDR3 is CASSLDRGINIQYF. The CDR3, as DNA: TGTGCCAGCAGTTTGGACAGGGGGATAAACATTCAGTACTTC.

This clonotype was seen a handful of times. The chain joins TRBV3-1 to TRBJ1-2, with D unresolved. V lost 0 bases, J lost 7 bases, and 18 bases lay in between. The CDR3 sequence is 16 residues long. Germline CDR1 is LGHDT and CDR2 is YNNKEL (reference sequence). CDR3 amino acids: CASSQDTAGTWGGYTF. The CDR3 DNA is TGTGCCAGCAGCCAAGATACAGCAGGTACTTGGGGTGGCTACACCTTC.

V usage is TRBV7-9 and J usage is TRBJ2-2; TRBD1 matches 8 bases. Germline CDR1 reads SEHNR; CDR2 reads FQNEAQ (reference sequence). The CDR3 contains 17 residues. The J segment lost 3 bases and the V segment lost 3 bases, leaving 9 bases of the junction unmatched. The CDR3 is CASSLGDRGEYTGELFF. In DNA form, the CDR3 reads TGTGCCAGCAGCTTGGGAGACAGGGGAGAGTACACCGGGGAGCTGTTTTTT.

The sample holds a few counts of this clonotype. The chain combines TRBV4-1 with TRBJ2-2; D ambiguous. The germline V and J ends were trimmed by 4 bases and 7 bases, with 13 bases remaining between them. From germline, CDR1 is MGHRA and CDR2 YSYEKL. The CDR3 has 14 residues. CDR3 sequence (DNA): TGCGCCAGCAGCCCTGGAGACTGGGGCGGGGAGCTGTTTTTT. It is translated as CASSPGDWGGELFF.

The chain has TRBV7-8 and TRBJ1-2, with 11 bases fitting TRBD1. Germline values: CDR1 SGHVS, CDR2 FQNEAQ. The CDR3 consists of 18 residues. V lost 2 bases, J lost 5 bases, and 13 bases stayed unmatched. The CDR3: CASSLTRTGGVFGYGYTF. CDR3 nucleotides: TGTGCCAGCAGCTTAACGAGGACAGGGGGCGTCTTTGGATATGGCTACACCTTC. Filled out from reference TRBV7-8 and TRBJ1-2, the complete variable domain reads GAGVSQSPRYKVAKRGQDVALRCDPISGHVSLFWYQQALGQGPEFLTYFQNEAQLDKSGLPSDRFFAERPEGSVSTLKIQRTQQEDSAVYLCASSLTRTGGVFGYGYTFGSGTRLTVV.

This clonotype was observed a handful of times. The V and J genes are TRBV5-6 and TRBJ2-1; D ambiguous. V was pared by 7 bases and J by 6 bases, with 8 bases between. Germline-derived CDR1 and CDR2 are SGHDT and YYEEEE. The CDR3 spans 11 residues. CDR3 in DNA: TGTGCCAGCCGCACCTTCAATGAGCAGTTCTTC. It translates to CASRTFNEQFF.

A remark on this clonotype: The junction departs from the called germline gene at one end, perhaps through a read error. As DNA, the CDR3 is TGTGCCAGCATCACGGGGGGAGGGGCGAGGGACTATGGCCACACCTTC. Translation: CASITGGGARDYGHTF. The chain links TRBV28 to TRBJ1-2; TRBD1 is a possible D gene (5 bases). Germline CDR1 and CDR2: MDHEN and SYDVKM. The CDR3 runs 16 residues.

This clonotype has only a few counts. This chain's CDR3 is CSADDPGQSSYEQYF. DNA for the CDR3: TGCAGTGCCGACGATCCGGGACAGAGCTCCTACGAGCAGTACTTC. The chain is built from TRBV20-1 and TRBJ2-7; TRBD1 agrees at 7 bases. There are 15 residues in the CDR3. The ends lost 6 bases at V and 0 bases at J; junction bases unmatched: 11. Germline assignment: CDR1 DFQATT and CDR2 SNEGSKA (reference sequence).

J is TRBJ2-1 and V is TRBV7-2; the D gene is possibly TRBD2 (5 bases). CDR3 length: 15 residues. V gave up 5 bases and J gave up 3 bases, with 14 bases separating them. Looked up from germline, CDR1 is SGHTA and CDR2 is FQGNSA. For the CDR3, the DNA is TGTGCCAGCAGCCCTCTCTCGGGGAACTACAATGAGCAGTTCTTC. Its translation: CASSPLSGNYNEQFF.

This clonotype was counted only a few times. The V gene is TRBV7-9, the J gene TRBJ2-3; TRBD2 might be the D (5 bases). V dropped 5 bases and J dropped 1 base, with 19 bases sitting between them. The CDR3 length is 17 residues. From germline, CDR1 is SEHNR and CDR2 FQNEAQ (reference sequence). In DNA form, the CDR3 reads TGTGCCAGCAGCCCCAAGGCTTGGGCGGAGGGCACAGATACGCAGTATTTT. Its protein is CASSPKAWAEGTDTQYF.

J is TRBJ1-4 and V is TRBV7-9, with 9 bases fitting TRBD1. V lost 0 bases to trimming and J lost 4 bases; unmatched junction nucleotides: 3. CDR1 SEHNR and CDR2 FQNEAQ come from the germline V gene (reference sequence). The CDR3 loop spans 16 amino acids. CDR3 nucleotide sequence: TGTGCCAGCAGCTTAGCTGGGGGACAGGGTAATGAAAAACTGTTTTTT. It translates to CASSLAGGQGNEKLFF.

Comments on this clonotype: This may stem from a read error, because a much larger clone lies one nucleotide away. This chain links TRBV12-3 or TRBV12-4 with TRBJ2-3; D may be TRBD1 (6 bases). V lost 5 bases and J lost 0, with 12 bases in between. This CDR3 is built from 15 residues. Here the CDR3 reads CASSPGRGSTDTQYF. CDR3 sequence (DNA): TGTGCCAGCAGTCCAGGCAGGGGAAGCACAGATACGCAGTATTTT.

The V call is TRBV29-1, the J call TRBJ1-1; D is uncertain. Trimming shortened V by 7 bases and J by 2 bases, and 8 bases separated the two germline ends. CDR1 is SQVTM and CDR2 is ANQGSEA in the germline V gene. The CDR3 runs 11 residues. The CDR3 DNA reads as TGCAGCGATGGGCTTAACACTGAAGCTTTCTTT. It specifies CSDGLNTEAFF.

Of note for this clonotype: This sequence may be a read error, since a much larger clone differs from it by one base. The chain recombines TRBV6-6 with TRBJ1-2; 8 positions agree with TRBD1. After removal of 2 bases from V and 4 bases from J, the junction contained 0 bases not matched to a gene. CDR1 and CDR2 from the germline V gene are MNHNY and SVGAGI (reference sequence). This CDR3 is built from 13 residues. CDR3 nucleotides: TGTGCCAGCAGTTACACAGGGGGCTATGGCTACACCTTC. Translation gives CASSYTGGYGYTF.

J is TRBJ2-1 and V is TRBV20-1; 14 bases are a match to TRBD2. The J call is uncertain, as TRBJ2-7 better fits the DNA end. The CDR3 spans 17 residues. The V gene's germline CDR1 is DFQATT and CDR2 SNEGSKA (reference sequence). The CDR3, as DNA: TGCAGTGCTAGAGCCCCGACTAGCGGGGGGGCCTACAATGAGCAGTACTTC. Its translation: CSARAPTSGGAYNEQYF.

The chain employs TRBV14 and TRBJ2-3, with TRBD2 matching over 8 bases. This CDR3 region has 16 residues. V was clipped by 0 bases and J by 3 bases; unmatched bases: 5. Germline values: CDR1 SGHDN, CDR2 FVKESK. The CDR3 region has the DNA TGTGCCAGCAGCCAAGAAGCGGGGGTTCGGACAGATACGCAGTATTTT. Its translation is CASSQEAGVRTDTQYF.

This chain uses TRBV20-1 with TRBJ2-3, with 15 bases that match TRBD2. The CDR3 has 19 amino acids. Germline assignment: CDR1 DFQATT and CDR2 SNEGSKA (reference sequence). The V segment lost 3 bases and the J segment 6 bases; nucleotides outside the gene matches: 16. The CDR3 region is CSARTGLAGGARTMDTQYF. CDR3 nucleotide sequence: TGCAGTGCTAGGACGGGACTAGCGGGGGGCGCCCGGACCATGGATACGCAGTATTTT.

This clonotype was seen more than once but under ten times. The chain couples TRBV9 to TRBJ1-1, with TRBD1 matching over 8 bases. CDR1 SGDLS and CDR2 YYNGEE come from the germline V gene. CDR3 size: 16 residues. The trim removed 1 base at V and 6 bases at J, leaving 11 bases unmatched. The CDR3 here is CASSVTPDRVFPEAFF. CDR3 bases: TGTGCCAGCAGCGTAACACCGGACAGGGTTTTCCCTGAAGCTTTCTTT.

This chain links TRBV5-1 with TRBJ2-2; 13 positions match TRBD2. Germline lookup yields CDR1 SGHRS and CDR2 YFSETQ. The ends lost 3 bases at V and 3 bases at J; junction bases unmatched: 5. The CDR3 has 17 residues. This CDR3 is CASSSGTSGAYTGELFF. The CDR3 DNA reads as TGCGCCAGCAGCTCCGGGACTAGCGGGGCATACACCGGGGAGCTGTTTTTT.

The V call is TRBV10-3, the J call TRBJ1-2, with D tentatively TRBD1 (5 bases). Germline assignment: CDR1 ENHRY and CDR2 SYGVKD. The CDR3 sequence is 14 residues long. V lost 7 bases, J lost 0 bases, and 12 bases lay in between. The CDR3 is CAIKNQGANYGYTF. The DNA of the CDR3 is TGTGCCATCAAAAACCAGGGAGCTAACTATGGCTACACCTTC.

This clonotype was observed a few times. The chain links TRBV4-3 to TRBJ2-2; 9 bases are a match to TRBD2. CDR3 size: 22 residues. Trimming took 3 bases from V and 6 from J; bases not matched to a gene: 26. The germline V gene has CDR1 LGHNA and CDR2 YSLEER. The CDR3 bases are TGCGCCAGCAGCCACATCCCCCTACGGCGGGGGGGTGTGAAGGGATTCCCCGGGGAGCTGTTTTTT. Translation: CASSHIPLRRGGVKGFPGELFF.

This clonotype was seen many times. At one of its ends the junction is not consistent with the germline gene, which may arise from a read error. The chain recombines TRBV5-1 with TRBJ2-2; the D gene is possibly TRBD1 (6 bases). CDR3 size: 15 residues. Germline V gene lookup returns CDR1 SGHRS and CDR2 YFSETQ. In nucleotides, the CDR3 is TGTGCCAGCAGTTTGAGGACAGCCAACACCGGGGAGCTGTTTTTT. Its protein is CASSLRTANTGELFF. The whole variable domain, filled in from reference TRBV5-1 and TRBJ2-2, reads KAGVTQTPRYLIKTRGQQVTLSCSPISGHRSVSWYQQTPGQGLQFLFEYFSETQRNKGNFPGRFSGRQFSNSRSEMNVSTLELGDSALYLCASSLRTANTGELFFGEGSRLTVL.

The gene calls are TRBV30 and TRBJ2-7; D ambiguous. Germline assignment: CDR1 GTSNPN and CDR2 SVGIG (reference sequence). The CDR3 has 11 residues. V was pared by 3 bases and J by 3 bases, with 6 bases between. DNA for the CDR3: TGTGCCTGGAGCGGTAACTACGAGCAGTACTTC. Protein sequence: CAWSGNYEQYF.

This clonotype was picked up a small number of times. The rearrangement uses TRBV6-2 or TRBV6-3 and TRBJ2-3, with 12 bases aligning to TRBD2. The CDR3 has 18 amino acids. Trimming at V came to 4 bases and at J to 6 bases, leaving 14 bases not matched to a gene. The germline CDR1 and CDR2 sequences are MNHEY and SVGEGT. The CDR3 here is CASSWLLAGGPDRDTQYF. CDR3 DNA sequence: TGTGCCAGCAGTTGGCTCCTAGCGGGGGGGCCGGATAGGGATACGCAGTATTTT.

DNA for the CDR3: TGCAGTGCTGCCCCCGATGGGCCAAATGGCTACACCTTC. Protein product: CSAAPDGPNGYTF. V and J are TRBV20-1 and TRBJ1-2; D call uncertain. Germline values: CDR1 DFQATT, CDR2 SNEGSKA (reference sequence). Trimming removed 5 bases at V and 6 bases at J, with 16 bases between. This CDR3 has 13 amino acids.